Listed below are T cell receptor beta chains from one sample, sequenced in a study of blood T cell repertoires in COVID-19. This table comes from immunoSEQ multiplex PCR, and its TCRdb copy is limited to in-frame clones, with some not included. Of about 380,000 clones in the sample, around 87% were seen once. Sequenced material: PBMCs or T cells enriched from blood (not recorded which). The receptors shown here come from a young man who had recovered from COVID-19. Both conserved end residues are trimmed from each CDR3. Size is omitted from some rows. Given values are once, few, many or a class for expanded clones.

V,size,length,CDR3
TRBV5-6,.,15,ASSSTGRGYSNQPQH
TRBV9,.,16,ASSAKDRGLLLGNTIY
TRBV3-1/TRBV3-2,.,12,ASSRATGRYEQY
TRBV30,.,12,ALAGTGDNQPQH
TRBV6-2/TRBV6-3,.,16,ASSYGGQGVSGANVLT
TRBV14,.,13,ASSQAGQVSYGYT
TRBV4-1,.,11,ASSRSPDTEAF
TRBV18,.,13,ASSPPSRPGDEQF
TRBV11-3,.,16,ASSLPGQGAPSTYEQY
TRBV16,.,12,ASSPAVTVYGYT
TRBV19,.,12,ASKRGVDTGELF
TRBV7-7,once,14,ASSPGTGDGLDTQY
TRBV28,.,15,ASSSLGVGFMNTEAF
TRBV30,.,12,AGGQGVSQETQY
TRBV7-2,few,14,ASSIIPGLTTGELF
TRBV7-9,.,15,ASSLTVGRGFVNEQF
TRBV12-2,.,11,ASRLGGLYEQY
TRBV16,.,11,ASSQSVLWGYT
TRBV11-2,.,10,ASSRTGLGYT
TRBV10-3,.,15,AISDPQGAHTNTEAF
TRBV27,.,13,ASSSETGAPYGYT
TRBV7-9,.,11,ASTRQQSYEQY
TRBV3-1/TRBV3-2,.,11,ASSGGTKDTQY
TRBV6-5,.,10,ASSTGQGRYT
TRBV10-1,once,12,ASSATAGGYEQY